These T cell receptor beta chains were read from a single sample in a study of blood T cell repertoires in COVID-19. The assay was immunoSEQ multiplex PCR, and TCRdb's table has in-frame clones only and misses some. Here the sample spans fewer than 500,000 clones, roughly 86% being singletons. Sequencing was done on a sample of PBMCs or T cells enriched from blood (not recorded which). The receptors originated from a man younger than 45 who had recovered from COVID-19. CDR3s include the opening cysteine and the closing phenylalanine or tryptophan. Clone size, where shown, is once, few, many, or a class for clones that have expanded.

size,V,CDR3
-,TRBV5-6,CASTSPRVNGYTF
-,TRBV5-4,CASSGVVTGGEDTQYF
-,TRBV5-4,CASSSRKGPTNYGYTF
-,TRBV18,CASSPLGQLAGYGYTF
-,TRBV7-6,CASSWPGRSTNEKLFF
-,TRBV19,CASITSARGTGELFF
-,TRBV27,CASSWRGLETEAFF
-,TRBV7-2,CASSPRDRDNQPQHF
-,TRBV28,CASSFFQRGGNEQFF
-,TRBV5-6,CASSLWGPSPNQPQHF
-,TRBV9,CASSVGQGGNQPQHF
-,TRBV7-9,CASSLPGGMVYEQYF
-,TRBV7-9,CASSDSKDRVYEQYF
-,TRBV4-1,CASSQDGRASSPLHF
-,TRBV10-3,CAISEGTILKKAFF
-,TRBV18,CASSPTGTDYGYTF
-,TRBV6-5,CASSFGGAGYNEQFF
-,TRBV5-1,CASSTEPGQGNSPLHF
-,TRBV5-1,CASSYSPPGGRDTQYF
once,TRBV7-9,CASSLWAGPKSPHSPLHF
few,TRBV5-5,CASSLSRTGTDTQYF
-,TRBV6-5,CASSNTGGGLDTQYF
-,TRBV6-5,CASTSRNTGELFF
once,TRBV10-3,CAISAKQGGEPQHF
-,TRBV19,CASSIEGGYGYTF
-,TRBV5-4,CASSADRFSSYEQYF
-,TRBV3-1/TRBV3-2,CASSRDRGLLNTEAFF
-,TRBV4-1,CASTGRGASTDTQYF
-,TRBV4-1,CASSQDWGGGTQYF
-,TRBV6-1,CASSEDIIGYTF
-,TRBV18,CASSRGGYGYTF
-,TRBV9,CASSDPEGATNEKLFF
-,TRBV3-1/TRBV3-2,CASSLSMTENYGYTF
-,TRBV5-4,CASSFDSRRGYTF
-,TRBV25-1,CASRGPGSSYEQYF
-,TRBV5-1,CASSRQTGSSEAFF
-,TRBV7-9,CASRLLAGGVNEQFF
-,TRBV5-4,CASTVGGRNTEAFF
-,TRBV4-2,CASTPAGEANTIYF
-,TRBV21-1,CATQTPAYEQYF
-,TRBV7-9,CASSLAGTGRYTEAFF
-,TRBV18,CASSPPNGGDTGELFF
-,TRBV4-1,CASSQSGQGNTEAFF
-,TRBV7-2,CASSLQATNEKLFF
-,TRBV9,CASSLRTGGITDTQYF
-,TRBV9,CASSTGQMNTEAFF
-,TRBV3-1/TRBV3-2,CASSQTGVFFDTIYF
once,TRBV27,CASGQGWTEAFF
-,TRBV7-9,CASSLAEGFKGYTF
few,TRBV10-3,CAISVGTGANYGYTF
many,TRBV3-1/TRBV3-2,CASSPGPGGGGYTF
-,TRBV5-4,CASSLAAGATDGYTF
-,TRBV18,CASSPPTGSSGNTIYF
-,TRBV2,CASSEGQGNGYTF
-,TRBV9,CASSVRGGEQFF